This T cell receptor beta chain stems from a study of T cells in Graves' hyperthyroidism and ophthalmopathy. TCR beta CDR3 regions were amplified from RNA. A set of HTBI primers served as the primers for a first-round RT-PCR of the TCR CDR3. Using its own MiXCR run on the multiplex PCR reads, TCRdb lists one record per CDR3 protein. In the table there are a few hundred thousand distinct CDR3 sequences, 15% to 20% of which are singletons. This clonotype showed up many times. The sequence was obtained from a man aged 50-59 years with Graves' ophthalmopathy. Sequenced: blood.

The CDR3 DNA is TGTGCCAGCAGTTTATCTTTCGGGGGCGGCCCAGACAATGAGCAGTTCTTC. Protein product: CASSLSFGGGPDNEQFF. The chain has TRBV27 and TRBJ2-1, with D perhaps matching TRBD1 or TRBD2 (6 bases each). Germline V gene sequence: CDR1 MNHEY, CDR2 SMNVEV (reference sequence). The CDR3 consists of 17 residues. The ends were cut back, 0 bases at V and 5 bases at J, with 17 bases in the middle.